This T cell receptor beta chain appears in the sequencing data of a study of cytomegalovirus exposure and HLA in healthy donors listed by TCRdb under 2017. As for the study more broadly: An earlier analysis of a few hundred of the donors reported approximately 300 Gb of sequence data and 117 million unique TCR beta sequences obtained from about 180 million T cells. An early release that covered more than 550 HLA-typed donors contained around 300 gigabases of sequencing data and some 87 million unique TCR sequences. Of the roughly 400 genotyped donors, about 84% fell in the genetic ancestry cluster associated with self-reported Caucasian donors. The study aimed to test whether cataloging public T cell receptors could reveal signatures of past pathogen exposure. Using immunosequencing, the study profiled T cell repertoires from around 670 subjects and related those repertoires to cytomegalovirus serostatus. A separate validation cohort of approximately 120 different subjects was used in addition to the roughly 700-subject first cohort. High-throughput TCR immunosequencing, statistical association of individual TCRs with disease status, and machine learning were combined to predict cytomegalovirus infection status. To study patterns of TCR occurrence, a later analysis re-analyzed previously published TCR beta repertoires from 600 to 750 donors and added high-resolution HLA genotyping. The later analysis used no new phenotypic data to find candidate immune exposures, relying instead on TCR beta sequences and their occurrence across donors. An earlier analysis of 587 of the donors used high-throughput TCR beta sequencing to judge whether each TCR beta V gene segment behaved as functional or pseudogenic. Alongside the repertoire data, information on donor age, sex, ethnicity and CMV serostatus was compiled. In a later genetic analysis, genome-wide SNP genotypes for about three fifths of the 666 donors were used, and that subset was treated as a discovery cohort. Every discovery cohort repertoire had been produced on one sequencing platform. Class I and class II HLA loci were covered by the typing at four-digit resolution. The number of donors typed differed by locus, with about 620-630 for A, B, C, DRB1 and DQB1, 522 for DQA1, under 610 for DPA1, and 472 for DPB1. Because of strong linkage in the cohort, roughly 5 DR-DQ haplotypes were treated as single units for association and clustering. Among 398 genotyped donors of the cohort, an average of around 240,000 unique TCR beta nucleotide sequences was sequenced per donor, of which about 19% were non-productive.

Findings and caveats that apply to the study as a whole: Correlated functional status among segregating V segments might be attributable to linkage disequilibrium, but an unknown experimental factor could not be ruled out. A later analysis associated about 17,000 TCR beta sequences with specific HLA alleles at a false discovery rate of 0.05. Because counts were too low, some 16 rarely observed V segments, including chromosome 9 orphons, were excluded from the earlier analysis of several hundred of the donors. In vitro tests confirmed that a few of the cytomegalovirus-associated TCR beta chains recognize cytomegalovirus antigens. The presence/absence analyses assumed that sequencing depth was roughly uniform across donors, and that assumption may not be true. A total of 150 to 200 TCR beta chains were listed by the study as associated with cytomegalovirus. A group of highly shared sequence variants was considered likely to be a technical artifact of the sequencing pipeline. Cytomegalovirus status was reported to be diagnosed by the classifier with high specificity and sensitivity in both the original and validation cohorts. For the cohort, immune exposure information was limited to CMV serostatus. According to a later genetic analysis, donors in an Asian-associated ancestry cluster had fewer N-insertions in productive TCRs than the approximately 700-donor mean. In a later analysis, the rate of TCR association differed among HLA loci, with DRB1 alleles having the most associated TCRs and HLA-C alleles having the fewest. In a later analysis, several top co-occurrence clusters were reported to appear linked to parvovirus B19, influenza, CMV and Epstein-Barr virus. A later genetic analysis associated a missense DCLRE1C variant with V-gene and J-gene trimming of TCR beta chains, and an independent cohort replicated the association. When HLA alleles, especially DR and DQ, strongly co-occurred, TCR associations were difficult to assign to individual alleles. A further reported finding was that TCR beta sequences accurately predicted the HLA-A and HLA-B alleles for most subjects in the first cohort. Broadly in line with IMGT annotations, most TCR beta V segments showed up in productive rearrangements about 90% or about 30% of the time in an earlier analysis of under 700 of the donors. The cohort was sequenced for TCR beta chains only, and without alpha or paired-chain data the features that could be detected were limited. Most CMV-associated TCR beta chains appeared to be HLA-restricted in a later analysis, and the HLA associations seemed to be driven largely by CMV exposure. Compared with equally common non-associated chains, HLA-associated TCR beta chains in a later analysis were more clonally expanded and had lower generation probabilities. Because HLA typing was missing for some donors at each locus, association tests included only the typed subset. While some public TCRs were present in many individuals, most TCR sequences turned up only very rarely across donors. According to the authors, the approach could potentially be generalized to other disease states and immunological phenotypes.

Libraries were made using the immunoSEQ multiplex PCR assay. For the multiplex PCR, a mixture combining 60 forward primers for TCR Vbeta segments and 13 reverse primers for TCR Jbeta segments was used. Amplification of the CDR3 region of rearranged TCR beta genes was performed with a multiplex PCR assay on genomic DNA. The amplified TCR beta libraries were sequenced on the Illumina HiSeq System as 87-base-pair reads. In the authors' own workflow: A later analysis tallied 80 million to 95 million unique TCR beta chains across the 550 to 850 repertoires, and around 9.9 million of those chains were shared by two or more donors. Raw reads were error-corrected and collapsed into unique sequences with a nearest-neighbor algorithm that merged closely related sequences to remove PCR and sequencing errors. V, D and J gene segments were assigned by aligning CDR3 sequences to IMGT reference sequences. For a sequence to be retained, a match of at least six nucleotides to both a V gene segment and a J gene segment was required. A rearrangement was called productive if the CDR3 had no stop codons and remained in frame with V and J, and every other rearrangement was called non-productive. Following IMGT convention, CDR3 was defined as the stretch from the second conserved V-encoded cysteine up to the conserved J-encoded phenylalanine. The earlier analysis of fewer than 750 of the donors excluded sequences that lacked an unambiguous match to a single V gene segment. An earlier analysis of fewer than 750 of the donors classified V segments as functional when productive rearrangements were above 56.7% and as segregating when the standard deviation between donors was above 5%. A statistical classification framework was developed to diagnose cytomegalovirus status using the catalog of TCR beta chain sequences. V and J gene assignment, in a later analysis, came from comparing TCR nucleotide sequences with IMGT/GENE-DB human TR gene sequences. Using the TCRdist pipeline, a later analysis assigned CDR3 sequences along with most-parsimonious VDJ recombination scenarios. In a later analysis, each TCR beta chain was defined by its CDR3 amino acid sequence together with its V-gene family, and reads without a unique V-gene family were excluded. In a later analysis, around 600 highly shared, low-generation-probability nucleotide sequences were removed to address suspected cross-contamination and a sequencing artifact. A later analysis calculated a clonal expansion index for each public chain from normalized within-repertoire ranks of inferred template counts. Generation probabilities in a later analysis came from a VDJ recombination model fitted to out-of-frame rearrangements, and those results were checked against IGoR. Hypergeometric tests were used in a later analysis to score TCR-TCR, TCR-HLA and TCR-CMV co-occurrence, with a repertoire-size bias correction applied to the TCR pairs. False discovery rates were estimated in a later analysis by permuting HLA or CMV assignments 20 times. In a later analysis, co-occurring TCRs were grouped using DBSCAN, with TCRdist sequence similarity added in when clustering inside HLA-allele-positive subsets. Repertoires with fewer than 30,000 or more than 120,000 public chains, plus five repertoires with anomalous nucleotide sharing, were excluded from co-occurrence clustering. Entries here come from immuneACCESS through TCRdb and include only in-frame sequences with V and J called. Some clones fail to appear in such tables; in the studies checked, an unresolved V gene covers under half of the shortfall, and the cause of the remainder is unknown. That table supplies the V and J calls and clone size; D and trimming were determined from the DNA. Here the sample has over 70,000 clones; under 85% occur a single time. Jointly, the top ten make up just over 1.4% of the sample.

Turning to this clone: Its recognized antigen is unknown. No per-base quality is available; no much larger clone lies one base away.

The cohort was made up of 666 healthy bone marrow donors. At the time of sampling, every cohort member was nominally healthy, though immune exposures that went unrecorded were likely present. The donor was CMV seronegative and belonged to the group of 350 or so seronegative cohort members. A peripheral blood sample was collected from each donor, and TCR beta sequencing was performed on peripheral blood mononuclear cells. Genomic DNA was extracted from the blood cell samples with the Qiagen DNeasy Blood Extraction Kit. Sequencing used PBMCs. This receptor was taken from a male donor in good health and CMV-seronegative.

CDR3 reads: CASSIPAGWNTEAFF. The DNA sequence is as follows: TGTGCCAGTAGTATCCCCGCCGGGTGGAACACTGAAGCTTTCTTT. The chain employs TRBV19 and TRBJ1-1, with no reliable assignment of the D segment. The CDR1 and CDR2 encoded by the germline V gene (reference sequence) are LNHDA and SQIVND. V and J lose 3 bases and 1 base, and a span of 12 bases separates them. There are 15 amino acids in the CDR3, from cysteine to phenylalanine inclusive. Kept here is only the CDR3 DNA, which spans 45 bases and is read in frame from base 1.